This is a list of T cell receptor beta chains from one sample in a study of OX40 agonist ivuxolimab in advanced cancers. TCRdb's copy holds only in-frame clones and misses some; the assay was immunoSEQ multiplex PCR. The sample consists of under 20,000 clones, 83% of them appearing once. Sequences were derived from CD4+ or CD8+ T cells sorted from blood, sampled in a trial of the OX40 agonist ivuxolimab. The receptors were gathered from an adult with an advanced solid tumor such as melanoma, head and neck, liver or kidney cancer. The CDR3 runs from the conserved cysteine through the conserved F or W. The order of the fields is V gene, D gene, clone size, CDR3 length, J gene, CDR3 DNA, CDR3 protein. The D gene is left open where the match is weak. The size entry is marked missing in some rows and otherwise reads once, few, many or a size class.

>TRBV7-3|NA|NA|14|TRBJ2-2
TGTGCCAGCAGCTCAACGGGTGGCACCGGGGAGCTGTTTTTT
CASSSTGGTGELFF
>TRBV27|NA|NA|15|TRBJ1-6
TGTGCCAGCAGTTCAATCGGGGGCCGTAATTCACCCCTCCACTTT
CASSSIGGRNSPLHF
>TRBV6-1|NA|NA|16|TRBJ1-6
TGTGCCAGCAGCGAACCCCGGACGTCGGCGGGTTCACCCCTCCACTTT
CASSEPRTSAGSPLHF
>TRBV30|NA|NA|15|TRBJ2-2
TGTGCCTGGTCGGGAGACAGGGAGGGCACCGGGGAGCTGTTTTTT
CAWSGDREGTGELFF
>TRBV27|NA|NA|14|TRBJ1-5
TGTGCCAGCAGTTTAAGGGGGGGGTATCAGCCCCAGCATTTT
CASSLRGGYQPQHF
>TRBV4-1|NA|once|16|TRBJ2-2
TGCGCCAGCAGCCCGCTCGCCCCAGATCTCACCGGGGAGCTGTTTTTT
CASSPLAPDLTGELFF
>TRBV10-3|TRBD1|NA|15|TRBJ1-5
TGTGCCATCAGGGGGGGCGGACAGGGAGAACAGCCCCAGCATTTT
CAIRGGGQGEQPQHF
>TRBV7-9|TRBD1|NA|15|TRBJ1-1
TGTGCCAGCAGCCCGAGACAGGGCGGTCACACTGAAGCTTTCTTT
CASSPRQGGHTEAFF
>TRBV19|TRBD2|NA|16|TRBJ2-2
TGTGCCAGTAGTATGGGTAGCGGGGCCAACACCGGGGAGCTGTTTTTT
CASSMGSGANTGELFF
>TRBV5-1|NA|NA|14|TRBJ2-3
TGCGCCAGCAGCTACAGGGCGGCCGCAGATACGCAGTATTTT
CASSYRAAADTQYF
>TRBV6-5|NA|once|12|TRBJ1-4
TGTGCCAGCAGAAGACAGGATGAAAAACTGTTTTTT
CASRRQDEKLFF
>TRBV7-9|TRBD1|NA|15|TRBJ2-7
TGTGCCAGCAGCCAAGGGGAGACAGGGGCCTACGAGCAGTACTTC
CASSQGETGAYEQYF
>TRBV19|NA|NA|15|TRBJ2-2
TGTGCCAGTAGTATGGGCCACCCGAACACCGGGGAGCTGTTTTTT
CASSMGHPNTGELFF
>TRBV11-2|NA|NA|13|TRBJ2-7
TGTGCCAGCAGCAGAGGGGCCTCCTACGAGCAGTACTTC
CASSRGASYEQYF
>TRBV20-1|NA|NA|10|TRBJ1-6
TGCAGTGCATGGGGTTCACCCCTCCACTTT
CSAWGSPLHF
>TRBV25-1|NA|NA|15|TRBJ1-2
TGTGCCAGCAGTCCCTATGTGACAGGAAACTATGGCTACACCTTC
CASSPYVTGNYGYTF
>TRBV11-2|TRBD2|NA|15|TRBJ2-5
TGTGCCAGCAGCTTGAATAGCGGGGGGGGAGAGACCCAGTACTTC
CASSLNSGGGETQYF
>TRBV19|NA|NA|15|TRBJ2-5
TGTGCCAGTAGTATAGAGGGACCGGAGTGGGAGACCCAGTACTTC
CASSIEGPEWETQYF
>TRBV7-9|NA|NA|12|TRBJ2-7
TGTGCCAGCAGCCAACCAGGCTACGAGCAGTACTTC
CASSQPGYEQYF
>TRBV10-3|NA|NA|14|TRBJ2-7
TGTGCCATCAGTACCCGGGACTCTGGCTACGAGCAGTACTTC
CAISTRDSGYEQYF
>TRBV4-1|NA|NA|17|TRBJ1-5
TGCGCCAGCAGCCAAGTCCCCAGGCATGCTTCCGATCAGCCCCAGCATTTT
CASSQVPRHASDQPQHF
>TRBV28|NA|NA|15|TRBJ2-7
TGTGCCAGTAGCTCCGCCAGGGAGGCCTCCTACGAGCAGTACTTC
CASSSAREASYEQYF
>TRBV29-1|TRBD1|NA|13|TRBJ1-2
TGCAGCGTTGAGGAGGGCAGGGGGCATGGCTACACCTTC
CSVEEGRGHGYTF
>TRBV9|TRBD2|NA|16|TRBJ2-2
TGTGCCAGCAGCTCCGGGACTAGCGGGGCTGCCGGGGAGCTGTTTTTT
CASSSGTSGAAGELFF
>TRBV27|NA|NA|15|TRBJ2-2
TGTGCCAGCAGTTTAACACCGATGAACACCGGGGAGCTGTTTTTT
CASSLTPMNTGELFF
>TRBV27|NA|NA|15|TRBJ1-2
TGTGCCAGCAGTAGCCCGACAGGCGGAGGACTCGGCTACACCTTC
CASSSPTGGGLGYTF
>TRBV6-6|NA|NA|14|TRBJ1-1
TGTGCCAGCAAGGCGGGGGTTTGGGGGGCTGAAGCTTTCTTT
CASKAGVWGAEAFF
>TRBV7-9|NA|NA|13|TRBJ1-3
TGTGCCAGCACGGATCTCTCTGGAAACACCATATATTTT
CASTDLSGNTIYF
>TRBV7-3|NA|NA|15|TRBJ1-3
TGTGCCAGCAGCCCCGGGGGCTCCTCTGGAAACACCATATATTTT
CASSPGGSSGNTIYF
>TRBV19|NA|NA|13|TRBJ1-2
TGTGCCAGTAGTATAGTACAACCGGAAGGCTACACCTTC
CASSIVQPEGYTF
>TRBV7-9|NA|NA|14|TRBJ1-3
TGTGCCACTCGGGACCCGTCCTCTGGAAACACCATATATTTT
CATRDPSSGNTIYF
>TRBV19|TRBD2|NA|15|TRBJ2-3
TGTGCCAGTAGTTGGCGGGGGGGAAGCACAGATACGCAGTATTTT
CASSWRGGSTDTQYF
>TRBV4-1|NA|NA|15|TRBJ1-2
TGCGCCAGCAGCCAAGATCGGGGGGCTCCCTATGGCTACACCTTC
CASSQDRGAPYGYTF
>TRBV30|NA|NA|14|TRBJ2-7
TGTGCCTGGAGTGGACACCTTCTATCCTACGAGCAGTACTTC
CAWSGHLLSYEQYF
>TRBV7-9|TRBD2|NA|15|TRBJ2-3
TGTGCCAGCAGCTTGACTAGCGGGGTCACAGATACGCAGTATTTT
CASSLTSGVTDTQYF
>TRBV27|NA|NA|16|TRBJ2-7
TGTGCCAGCAGTTTAGCAGGTCCCCACAGCTCCTACGAGCAGTACTTC
CASSLAGPHSSYEQYF
>TRBV6-5|NA|NA|13|TRBJ1-1
TGTGCCAGCACCGGTGTAGGTGACACTGAAGCTTTCTTT
CASTGVGDTEAFF
>TRBV4-2|NA|NA|16|TRBJ1-1
TGTGCCAGCAGCCAAGAACCGGGGGCCATGAACACTGAAGCTTTCTTT
CASSQEPGAMNTEAFF
>TRBV30|TRBD2|NA|16|TRBJ2-1
TGTGCCTGGAGAGACCCTCCTAGCGGGGGGGCCCATGAGCAGTTCTTC
CAWRDPPSGGAHEQFF